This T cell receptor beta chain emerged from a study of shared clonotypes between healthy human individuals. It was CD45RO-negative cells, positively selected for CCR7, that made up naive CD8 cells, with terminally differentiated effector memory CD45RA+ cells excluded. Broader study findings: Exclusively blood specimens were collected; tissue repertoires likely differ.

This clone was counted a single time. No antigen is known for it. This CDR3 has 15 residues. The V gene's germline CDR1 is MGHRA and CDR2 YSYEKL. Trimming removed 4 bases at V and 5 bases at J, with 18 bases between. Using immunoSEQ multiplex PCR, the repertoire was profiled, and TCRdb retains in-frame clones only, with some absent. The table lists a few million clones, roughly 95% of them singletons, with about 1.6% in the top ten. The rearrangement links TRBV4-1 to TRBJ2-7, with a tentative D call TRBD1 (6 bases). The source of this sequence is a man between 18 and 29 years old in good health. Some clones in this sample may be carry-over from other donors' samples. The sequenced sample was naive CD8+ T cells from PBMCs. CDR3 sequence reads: CASSLRAQGPNEQYF. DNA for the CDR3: TGCGCCAGCAGCCTGCGGGCACAGGGACCGAACGAGCAGTACTTC.